The 8 T cell receptor beta chains listed next were all sequenced from one sample in a study of blood T cells in healthy people across ages. Primers used in a second PCR of about 7 to 12 cycles were a sample-barcoded 5' primer and a J-beta primer mix. Via MiXCR, TCRdb re-called the 5' RACE reads, giving one row per CDR3 protein. The top ten clones hold roughly 20% of a sample with approximately 800,000 distinct CDR3 sequences, less than 60% of them seen once. Sequenced input: blood. These receptors were collected from an elderly man in good health.

This clonotype appeared many times. The J gene is TRBJ2-1, the V gene TRBV28, with a possible D match to TRBD1 (7 bases). The germline V gene has CDR1 MDHEN and CDR2 SYDVKM. CDR3 length: 15 residues. Trimming shortened V by 5 bases and J by 8 bases, and 19 bases separated the two germline ends. This CDR3 reads CASSLGGAGGDEQFF. CDR3 in DNA: TGTGCCAGCAGTCTGGGGGGCGCAGGGGGTGATGAGCAGTTCTTC.

This rearrangement joins TRBV7-9 to TRBJ2-1, with a weak D call TRBD2 (6 bases). CDR1 and CDR2 from the germline V gene are SEHNR and FQNEAQ (reference sequence). This CDR3 spans 12 amino acids. Trimming removed 4 bases at V and 5 bases at J, with 6 bases between. The CDR3 nucleotides read TGTGCCAGCAGCTGGGGGGACAATGAGCAGTTCTTC. This translates into CASSWGDNEQFF.

J is TRBJ2-1 and V is TRBV27; 9 bases line up with TRBD2. The V segment lost 3 bases and the J segment 10 bases; nucleotides outside the gene matches: 10. The length of the CDR3 is 15 residues. Germline CDR1 reads MNHEY; CDR2 reads SMNVEV (reference sequence). CDR3 in DNA: TGTGCCAGCAGTTTGGGGGCTAGCGGGACACGGGAGCAGTTCTTC. Translated: CASSLGASGTREQFF.

This clonotype was seen a few times. This CDR3 reads CASSLKLRAEPLYNEQFF. In nucleotides, the CDR3 is TGTGCCAGCAGTTTAAAACTCAGGGCGGAACCGCTCTACAATGAGCAGTTCTTC. The chain is built from TRBV28 and TRBJ2-1; tentatively, D is TRBD1 (5 bases). The CDR3 loop spans 18 amino acids. Germline V CDR1 and CDR2: MDHEN, SYDVKM. V was trimmed by 2 bases and J by 3 bases, leaving 20 bases between them.

This clonotype has just a few counts. CDR3 nucleotide sequence: TGTGCCAGCAGCTTCGACCAGAACTATGGCTACACCTTC. It specifies CASSFDQNYGYTF. The chain carries TRBV7-2 and TRBJ1-2; no definite D call. The CDR3 runs 13 residues. Trimming pared 3 bases from V and 2 bases from J, leaving 7 bases between. Germline-derived CDR1 and CDR2 are SGHTA and FQGNSA.

This clonotype has only a few counts. This chain connects TRBV4-3 to TRBJ1-6, with TRBD1 matching 7 bases. The CDR3 length is 15 residues. Losses at the gene ends were 0 bases for V and 14 bases for J; bases not matched to a gene: 10. The V gene's germline CDR1 is LGHNA and CDR2 YSLEER. The CDR3 protein is CASSQDWAGGRTLHF. In nucleotides, the CDR3 is TGCGCCAGCAGCCAAGATTGGGCAGGGGGTCGGACCCTCCACTTT.

The DNA for the CDR3 is TGCGCCAGCAGCTTGGGGGACAGGGAATCAGATACGCAGTATTTT. Amino acid sequence: CASSLGDRESDTQYF. The chain uses TRBV5-1 and TRBJ2-3; 9 bases line up with TRBD1. This CDR3 spans 15 amino acids. Germline CDR1 and CDR2: SGHRS and YFSETQ. V gave up 0 bases and J gave up 4 bases; unmatched junction bases: 3.

This clonotype was seen more than once but under ten times. The chain joins TRBV5-1 to TRBJ2-1, with D possibly TRBD2 on 7 matching bases. The germline V and J ends were trimmed by 9 bases and 9 bases, with 28 bases remaining between them. Germline V CDR1 and CDR2: SGHRS, YFSETQ. This CDR3 spans 16 amino acids. The DNA of the CDR3 is TGCGCCACCAGGGGTCTTACATTTAGCGGGTCAGGTGAGCAGTTCTTC. This codes for CATRGLTFSGSGEQFF.